This T cell receptor beta chain was recovered during a study of molecular identifiers for immune sequencing clone quantification. CDR1 SGHNT and CDR2 YYREEE come from the germline V gene (reference sequence). This CDR3 spans 12 amino acids. Trimming took 1 base from V and 6 from J, leaving 5 bases between them. This clonotype turned up a few times. The CD8+CD4-CCR7+CD45RA+ phenotype defined the sorted naive CD8 T cells. Previously described methods and listed TCR primers produced bulk TCR libraries. TCRdb called the PCR reads again in MiXCR, with one record for every CDR3 protein. The sample contains approximately 63,000 distinct CDR3 sequences, under 20% of which appear only once.

This TCR was recovered from a human donor in good health. Some libraries in this study had Jurkat cell RNA spiked in. The rearrangement joins TRBV5-4 to TRBJ2-1; D is uncertain. The material sequenced was naive CD8+ T cells from blood, with Jurkat cell RNA spiked in. Documented subset: FACS-sorted CD8+CD4-CCR7+CD45RA+ naive T cells. Here the CDR3 reads CASSLWANEQFF. The CDR3 region has the DNA TGTGCCAGCAGCTTGTGGGCCAATGAGCAGTTCTTC.